These 15 T cell receptor beta chains were sequenced from one sample in a study of blood T cell repertoires in COVID-19. TCRdb keeps only in-frame clones here, not all; method: immunoSEQ multiplex PCR. The repertoire holds some 210,000 clones, with 75% to 85% as singletons. Source material: PBMCs or T cells enriched from blood (not recorded which). These receptors were taken from a man aged 30 to 45 with acute COVID-19.

This clone was detected only a few times. Other DNA sequences from this sample encode an identical CDR3 as well. The chain carries TRBV24-1 and TRBJ1-5; 11 nucleotides line up with TRBD1. Germline assignment: CDR1 KGHDR and CDR2 SFDVKD. Germline trimming cut 3 bases from V and 3 bases from J; bases unmatched to any gene: 3. CDR3 length: 16 residues. CDR3: CATSDPGQGDNQPQHF. The CDR3, as DNA: TGTGCCACCAGTGATCCGGGACAGGGGGACAATCAGCCCCAGCATTTT.

This chain links TRBV19 with TRBJ1-2; 7 bases are shared with TRBD1. In germline, CDR1 is LNHDA, CDR2 SQIVND (reference sequence). This CDR3 is 15 amino acids long. Unmatched junction bases numbered 11, after V lost 6 bases and J lost 4 bases. CDR3 nucleotides: TGTGCCAGTAGACTTGACAGGGAGACTTCCTATGGCTACACCTTC. Protein: CASRLDRETSYGYTF.

This clone was detected a few times. The chain couples TRBV2 to TRBJ1-3, with TRBD1 as a possible D gene (6 bases). The CDR3 is 13 residues long. V dropped 4 bases and J dropped 7 bases, with 11 bases sitting between them. Germline CDR1 and CDR2: SNHLY and FYNNEI. The CDR3 DNA is TGTGCCAGCAGTGGTTCGGGGGGCAACACCATATATTTT. Translating gives CASSGSGGNTIYF. Using reference TRBV2 and TRBJ1-3 for the parts outside the CDR3, the full variable domain is EPEVTQTPSHQVTQMGQEVILRCVPISNHLYFYWYRQILGQKVEFLVSFYNNEISEKSEIFDDQFSVERPDGSNFTLKIRSTKLEDSAMYFCASSGSGGNTIYFGEGSWLTVV.

This chain joins TRBV7-2 and TRBJ2-3, with 13 positions matching TRBD2. The length of the CDR3 is 17 residues. V lost 2 bases to trimming and J lost 3 bases; unmatched junction nucleotides: 5. CDR1 and CDR2 (germline): SGHTA, FQGNSA. The CDR3 here is CASSLRGTSGTTDTQYF. In nucleotides, the CDR3 is TGTGCCAGCAGCTTACGTGGGACTAGCGGGACAACAGATACGCAGTATTTT. Filled out from reference TRBV7-2 and TRBJ2-3, the complete variable domain reads GAGVSQSPSNKVTEKGKDVELRCDPISGHTALYWYRQSLGQGLEFLIYFQGNSAPDKSGLPSDRFSAERTGGSVSTLTIQRTQQEDSAVYLCASSLRGTSGTTDTQYFGPGTRLTVL.

There are many counts of this clone. The V gene is TRBV6-4, the J gene TRBJ2-1; 7 bases fit TRBD2. V was pared by 3 bases and J by 6 bases, with 5 bases of the junction left unmatched. Germline-derived CDR1 and CDR2 are MRHNA and SNTAGT. There are 14 residues in the CDR3. The CDR3 protein is CASSDGGEGNEQFF. The CDR3 coding sequence is TGTGCCAGCAGTGATGGAGGGGAGGGCAATGAGCAGTTCTTC.

The chain employs TRBV6-5 and TRBJ1-1; 7 bases align to TRBD1. Germline-derived CDR1 and CDR2 are MNHEY and SVGAGI. V gave up 6 bases and J gave up 0 bases; unmatched junction bases: 4. CDR3 size: 14 residues. The CDR3 is CASSPGTVNTEAFF. In nucleotides, the CDR3 is TGTGCCAGCAGCCCAGGGACAGTGAACACTGAAGCTTTCTTT.

V and J are TRBV7-2 and TRBJ2-1, with D possibly matching TRBD2 (7 bases). Between the trimmed V and J ends, which lost 10 bases and 1 base, there was a span of 14 bases. Germline loops: CDR1 SGHTA, CDR2 FQGNSA. The CDR3 has 14 amino acids. The CDR3 reads CAKGGGPSYNEQFF. As DNA, the CDR3 is TGTGCCAAAGGGGGGGGTCCGTCCTACAATGAGCAGTTCTTC.

This chain connects TRBV20-1 to TRBJ1-3; weak D call: TRBD1 (5 bases). The CDR3 covers 13 residues. V lost 3 bases to trimming and J lost 3 bases, with 9 bases between them. Germline CDR1 reads DFQATT; CDR2 reads SNEGSKA (reference sequence). The CDR3 sequence: CSASWQGGNTIYF. The CDR3, as DNA: TGCAGTGCTAGTTGGCAGGGTGGAAACACCATATATTTT.

This chain joins TRBV27 and TRBJ1-5, with TRBD1 identical over 9 bases. This CDR3 comprises 17 residues. Germline V gene lookup returns CDR1 MNHEY and CDR2 SMNVEV (reference sequence). V dropped 4 bases and J dropped 4; count of bases not matched to a gene: 11. CDR3 in amino acids: CASSSAGTGPGNQPQHF. The CDR3 nucleotides are TGTGCCAGCAGTTCCGCCGGGACAGGGCCCGGGAATCAGCCCCAGCATTTT.

This clone was detected only a few times. CDR3 loop: CATSRVPGRADTEAFF. In DNA form, the CDR3 reads TGTGCCACCAGCAGAGTACCGGGCAGGGCCGACACTGAAGCTTTCTTT. The rearrangement uses TRBV15 and TRBJ1-1, with D possibly being TRBD1 (5 bases). CDR3 length: 16 amino acids. Trimming shortened V by 1 base and J by 3 bases, and 15 bases separated the two germline ends. The germline gives CDR1 LNHNV, CDR2 YYDKDF (reference sequence).

The J gene is TRBJ1-1, the V gene TRBV19; 8 bases are shared with TRBD1. The junction had 8 bases not matched to a gene; V was cut back by 7 bases and J by 4 bases. Germline V gives CDR1 LNHDA, CDR2 SQIVND (reference sequence). This CDR3 contains 14 residues. The DNA for the CDR3 is TGTGCCAGTACCGCAGGACAGGGTGGCACTGAAGCTTTCTTT. The encoded protein is CASTAGQGGTEAFF. Combining the CDR3 with reference TRBV19 and TRBJ1-1 gives the whole variable domain DGGITQSPKYLFRKEGQNVTLSCEQNLNHDAMYWYRQDPGQGLRLIYYSQIVNDFQKGDIAEGYSVSREKKESFPLTVTSAQKNPTAFYLCASTAGQGGTEAFFGQGTRLTVV.

This chain uses TRBV5-1 with TRBJ1-6; D uncertain. V was shortened by 0 bases and J by 5 bases, with 12 bases between the two germline ends. CDR3 size: 16 residues. Germline V gene sequence: CDR1 SGHRS, CDR2 YFSETQ. Here the CDR3 reads CASSLAPGGDNSPLHF. The CDR3 DNA reads TGCGCCAGCAGCTTGGCCCCGGGAGGCGATAATTCACCCCTCCACTTT.

The chain uses TRBV21-1 and TRBJ2-5; TRBD2, the table's D call, lacks a check against the DNA. TRBV21-1 is annotated as a pseudogene. The CDR3 is made up of 10 amino acids. The CDR3 loop reads CASRRETQYF. CDR3 nucleotides: TGTGCCAGCAGGAGGGAGACCCAGTACTTC.

The gene calls are TRBV19 and TRBJ1-5, with D possibly TRBD1 on 6 matching bases. CDR1 is LNHDA, CDR2 SQIVND, per germline (reference sequence). The CDR3 is 15 amino acids. V shed 7 bases and J shed 9 bases, with 22 bases lying between them. CDR3 amino acids: CASNVGGSGEGPQHF. For the CDR3, the DNA is TGTGCCAGTAACGTAGGGGGTTCAGGTGAAGGGCCCCAGCATTTT.

This chain connects TRBV2 to TRBJ1-2; 7 nucleotides align to TRBD1. The V gene end was trimmed by 6 bases and the J gene end by 4 bases; junction bases not matched to a gene: 2. Germline loops: CDR1 SNHLY, CDR2 FYNNEI. The CDR3 loop spans 12 amino acids. The CDR3 spells CASRGTAYGYTF. For the CDR3, the DNA is TGTGCCAGCAGGGGGACAGCCTATGGCTACACCTTC.